This TCR beta chain was recovered during a study of monozygotic twins with inflammatory bowel disease. Regarding the study as a whole: Healthy co-twins exceeded IBD patients in TCRbeta diversity as measured by inverse Simpson.

A note on this clonotype: Its antigen is still unknown.

CDR1 and CDR2 from the germline V gene are SEHNR and FQNEAQ (reference sequence). This CDR3 comprises 16 residues. Eight separate reactions per sample served to make cDNA. Both TCRalpha and TCRbeta cDNA were subjected to two nested PCRs lasting approximately 16 and 10 cycles. TCRdb reworked the 5' RACE reads into one entry per CDR3 protein, no DNA. This sample's table has more than 110,000 distinct CDR3 sequences. The origin of this receptor is a human donor with ulcerative colitis or Crohn's disease, or a healthy co-twin of an affected twin (not recorded which). The chain employs TRBV7-9 and TRBJ2-2; TCRdb outputs TRBD2, but without DNA this stays unchecked. Sequencing was carried out using blood. Here the CDR3 reads CASSRGLATNTGELFF.